This T cell receptor (beta chain) was recorded in a study of T cell responses to AZD1222 COVID-19 vaccine. The assay was immunoSEQ multiplex PCR, and TCRdb's table has in-frame clones only and misses some. Counted here are about 160,000 clones, roughly nine tenths occurring once; the ten biggest clones make up roughly 4.7%. V dropped 5 bases and J dropped 8; count of bases not matched to a gene: 8. Germline V gene lookup returns CDR1 SGHAT and CDR2 FQNNGV. CDR3 length: 15 residues. As concerns this clone: Its antigen remains unidentified.

Findings and limits, study-wide: Most donors were white British and more were female, and clonal diversity was possibly underestimated.

V and J are TRBV11-2 and TRBJ1-4; 10 bases map to TRBD1. The sequence was collected from an adult in good health. This specimen was peripheral blood, taken on day 0 of AZD1222 vaccination. In nucleotides, the CDR3 is TGTGCCAGCAGCGACAGGGGGCGATTGGGCGAAAAACTGTTTTTT. Residues: CASSDRGRLGEKLFF.